This TCR beta chain was found in a study of blood T cell repertoires in COVID-19. Study in general: Acute and convalescent COVID-19 specimens originated in the United States, Italy and Spain. The analysed material was cDNA or gDNA that came from T cells, B-cell-depleted T cells, or PBMCs.

The CDR3 length is 15 residues. V was pared by 3 bases and J by 3 bases, with 2 bases of the junction left unmatched. Germline V CDR1 and CDR2: KGHSH, LQKENI. Methods used by the authors: Estimation of nucleated cell counts was performed using reference gene primer amplification. The table came from immunoSEQ multiplex PCR; TCRdb's copy has only in-frame clones and leaves some out. For V, J and clone size, that table is used; D and trimming come from the DNA. The table shows a few hundred thousand clones, with 88% occurring only once. The sequencing sample was made of peripheral blood. The sequence was obtained from a man between 60 and 70 years old who had recovered from COVID-19. The chain employs TRBV18 and TRBJ1-1, with 12 bases that match TRBD1. CDR3 in amino acids: CASSPWDRGHTEAFF. The CDR3 DNA sequence: TGTGCCAGCTCACCCTGGGACAGGGGGCACACTGAAGCTTTCTTT. Full variable domain (rest looked up from reference TRBV18 and TRBJ1-1): NAGVMQNPRHLVRRRGQEARLRCSPMKGHSHVYWYRQLPEEGLKFMVYLQKENIIDESGMPKERFSAEFPKEGPSILRIQQVVRGDSAAYFCASSPWDRGHTEAFFGQGTRLTVV.